Below, 5 T cell receptor beta chains from the same sample are listed, as sequenced in a study of response to subunit inactivated influenza vaccine. TCRdb used MiXCR to reprocess the RT-PCR reads, holding one entry per CDR3 protein. Of just under 550,000 distinct CDR3 sequences listed, around a quarter were seen once; the top ten hold about 2.8%. These data were also reused for a study on T cells expressing NK-cell markers. From that paper: TCR beta libraries carry UMIs added by 5'RACE template switching.

This specimen consisted of CD4+ T cells sorted from PBMCs, obtained about 11 days after vaccination. These receptors came from a man over 45 who received an inactivated influenza vaccine.

This clonotype was seen a few times. V is TRBV5-1 and J is TRBJ1-1, with 9 bases matching TRBD1. The germline gives CDR1 SGHRS, CDR2 YFSETQ. V shed 4 bases and J 4 bases; nucleotides not matched to a gene: 8. The CDR3 is 15 residues long. The CDR3 loop is CASSGTGTGTTEAFF. The CDR3 DNA is TGCGCCAGCAGCGGAACCGGGACAGGGACCACTGAAGCTTTCTTT.

This clonotype was picked up many times. This CDR3 is CASSRQSNTEAFF. CDR3 coding DNA: TGTGCCAGCAGCCGACAGTCGAACACTGAAGCTTTCTTT. The rearrangement joins TRBV12-3 or TRBV12-4 to TRBJ1-1; maybe TRBD1 (5 bases). V lost 6 bases and J lost 1, with 9 bases in between. The CDR3 extends over 13 amino acids.

Here the CDR3 DNA reads TGCAGTGCTCCCACCATGGGGGGGAGAAATTCACCCCTCCACTTT. Translation: CSAPTMGGRNSPLHF. The chain combines TRBV20-1 with TRBJ1-6; weak D call: TRBD1 (5 bases). Germline V gene sequence: CDR1 DFQATT, CDR2 SNEGSKA (reference sequence). The CDR3 has 15 amino acids. Trimming cost V 5 bases and J 7 bases, with 18 bases left between them.

This sequence joins TRBV20-1 and TRBJ1-3, with TRBD1 matching 9 bases. CDR3 length: 14 amino acids. Germline lookup yields CDR1 DFQATT and CDR2 SNEGSKA (reference sequence). V lost 1 base to trimming and J lost 8 bases; unmatched junction nucleotides: 6. This CDR3 is CSARGGQGRDTIYF. The CDR3 nucleotides are TGCAGTGCTAGAGGAGGACAGGGGCGGGACACCATATATTTT.

This chain connects TRBV4-1 to TRBJ2-5; a possible D gene is TRBD1 (6 bases). V was shortened by 3 bases and J by 5 bases, with 13 bases between the two germline ends. Germline assignment: CDR1 MGHRA and CDR2 YSYEKL. CDR3 length: 14 residues. CDR3 sequence reads: CASSHHRARETQYF. In DNA form, the CDR3 reads TGCGCCAGCAGCCACCACAGGGCTCGGGAGACCCAGTACTTC.